Described below is a single T cell receptor (beta chain) sequence and its context. The source of the sample is a study of identical twins. TCRdb fed the 5' RACE reads into MiXCR, producing one record per CDR3 protein. The sample holds approximately 590,000 distinct CDR3 sequences; more than 9% are singletons and the top ten take under 3%. V lost 5 bases and J lost 0, with 11 bases in between. The CDR3 loop spans 15 amino acids. This sample also belongs to another study, concerning yellow fever vaccine responses in identical twins.

The sequenced sample consisted of PBMCs. The sequence was collected from a woman between 18 and 30 years old in good health. The chain links TRBV23-1 to TRBJ2-1, with a possible D match to TRBD2 (7 bases). TRBV23-1 is identified as an open reading frame with a role that is uncertain. The CDR3, as DNA: TGCGCCAGCAGTTGCGGGGGCTCCTCCTACAATGAGCAGTTCTTC. As protein: CASSCGGSSYNEQFF.